These 5 T cell receptor beta chains share one sample of origin, sequenced in a study of STAT3 mutations in large granular lymphocyte leukemia (dated by TCRdb to about 2019). What the study reported, not specific to this receptor: At least one immunodominant TCRbeta clonotype was present in every T-LGLL patient, and multiple immunodominant subclonotypes appeared in about half of the T-LGLL patients.

The library was generated by the immunoSEQ multiplex PCR assay. TCRdb's version of the immuneACCESS table is confined to in-frame rearrangements and falls short of the full clone set. An unresolved V gene accounts for under half of the shortfall where checked; the remainder is of unknown origin. This sample is represented by tens of thousands of clones; more than 60% of them were singletons. The ten largest clones take up approximately 30% of the sample. These TCRs' antigens remain unknown. The sample was peripheral blood mononuclear cells. The receptors derive from a woman aged 45-59 years with T-cell large granular lymphocyte leukemia. Some clones in this sample may be carry-over from other donors' samples. The age is the age at diagnosis.

The V gene is TRBV28, the J gene TRBJ2-7; tentatively, D is TRBD1 or TRBD2 (6 bases each). The germline gives CDR1 MDHEN, CDR2 SYDVKM. The CDR3 length is 19 residues. With 4 bases removed from V and 4 bases from J, the gap between germline ends came to 29 bases. The CDR3 loop is CASSSPSPGAQRIRYEQYF. CDR3 DNA: TGTGCCAGCAGTTCTCCAAGCCCGGGGGCACAGAGGATAAGGTACGAGCAGTACTTC.

This rearrangement joins TRBV6-6 to TRBJ1-2; perhaps TRBD1 as D (5 bases). This CDR3 is 14 amino acids long. In germline, CDR1 is MNHNY, CDR2 SVGAGI (reference sequence). Between the trimmed V and J ends, which lost 0 bases and 5 bases, there was a span of 10 bases. CDR3 DNA: TGTGCCAGCAGTTACTCGCAGGGAGTGTATGGCTACACCTTC. Translated: CASSYSQGVYGYTF.

Only one count was recorded for this clone. The gene calls are TRBV2 and TRBJ1-4, with D possibly being TRBD1 (5 bases). V was shortened by 10 bases and J by 5 bases, with 14 bases between the two germline ends. CDR1 is SNHLY, CDR2 FYNNEI, per germline. The CDR3 covers 13 residues. CDR3 nucleotides: TGTGCCACCAAAAGGGGAGGGAATGAAAAACTGTTTTTT. Translated, it gives CATKRGGNEKLFF. The whole variable domain, filled in from reference TRBV2 and TRBJ1-4, reads EPEVTQTPSHQVTQMGQEVILRCVPISNHLYFYWYRQILGQKVEFLVSFYNNEISEKSEIFDDQFSVERPDGSNFTLKIRSTKLEDSAMYFCATKRGGNEKLFFGSGTQLSVL.

The J gene is TRBJ2-7, the V gene TRBV11-2; no firm D call. The germline V gene has CDR1 SGHAT and CDR2 FQNNGV. The CDR3 consists of 14 residues. Deletions cut 5 bases from V and 0 bases from J, with 11 bases between. The CDR3 DNA sequence: TGTGCCAGCAGCCAACTATGGAGCTCCTACGAGCAGTACTTC. This codes for CASSQLWSSYEQYF.

This clone was seen only once. V is TRBV10-3 and J is TRBJ2-1, with D unresolved. CDR3 length: 16 amino acids. The V end lost 0 bases, the J end lost 0 bases, and 9 bases lay between the germline ends. Germline CDR1 is ENHRY and CDR2 is SYGVKD. The CDR3 sequence is CAISESAPSSYNEQFF. Here the CDR3 DNA reads TGTGCCATCAGTGAGTCCGCGCCCAGCTCCTACAATGAGCAGTTCTTC.